The entry below gives a single T cell receptor beta chain sequence along with its context. What it binds is unknown. These data belong to a study of CD8+ T cells in alopecia areata. General study results and limits: Resident alphabeta T cells of normal skin are also sequenced in scalp samples.

cDNA prepared by RNA extraction and subsequent reverse transcription served as the template for sequencing. Clones were sequenced by immunoSEQ multiplex PCR, and TCRdb holds only the in-frame ones, with some missing. The data hold approximately 98,000 clones, with about 60% observed a single time. The ends were cut back, 3 bases at V and 1 base at J, with 9 bases in the middle. The CDR3 has 15 residues. Germline V gene data show CDR1 as MNHEY and CDR2 as SMNVEV (reference sequence). Specimens obtained from alopecia areata patients comprised lesional scalp punch biopsies and peripheral blood. The chain joins TRBV27 to TRBJ2-2; D is unresolved. Sequences were obtained from NKG2D-low CD8+ T cells sorted from blood. This sequence originates from a human donor with alopecia areata. CDR3 sequence reads: CASSFSRMNTGELFF. In DNA, the CDR3 is TGTGCCAGCAGTTTCAGCCGAATGAACACCGGGGAGCTGTTTTTT.